Below, one T cell receptor beta chain is given with its context. Its antigen remains unidentified. This entry belongs to a study of T cell responses to AZD1222 COVID-19 vaccine. CDR1 is SGHTA and CDR2 is FQGNSA in the germline V gene. The CDR3 is 14 residues long. The J segment lost 0 bases and the V segment lost 6 bases, leaving 2 bases of the junction unmatched. Here immunoSEQ multiplex PCR was the method, and the copy in TCRdb shows in-frame clones only, minus some. The sample carries 150,000 or so clones, roughly nine tenths recorded once. Study-level points and caveats: Following two doses of AZD1222, Spike-specific TCR breadth and depth rose. At baseline, just a handful of AZD1222 recipients tested seropositive. Distributed over spike, vaccine-associated CD4 TCRs predominated at 160-218 and 743-854. Donors were largely white British and mainly female; clonal diversity was possibly underestimated.

The receptor's source is an adult in good health. The input for sequencing was peripheral blood, taken on day 0 of AZD1222 vaccination. The rearrangement joins TRBV7-2 to TRBJ2-1, with 7 bases identical to TRBD2. CDR3: CASRGDYSYNEQFF. CDR3 DNA sequence: TGTGCCAGCAGGGGGGACTACTCCTACAATGAGCAGTTCTTC. The full variable domain, in which reference TRBV7-2 and TRBJ2-1 provide the parts outside the CDR3, is GAGVSQSPSNKVTEKGKDVELRCDPISGHTALYWYRQSLGQGLEFLIYFQGNSAPDKSGLPSDRFSAERTGGSVSTLTIQRTQQEDSAVYLCASRGDYSYNEQFFGPGTRLTVL.